These 31 T cell receptor beta chains were sequenced from one sample in a study of PD-L1 blockade in urothelial cancer (dated 2017 in TCRdb). Library preparation was by the immunoSEQ multiplex PCR assay. Imported from immuneACCESS, the table was reduced by TCRdb to in-frame sequences with V and J called. These copies leave out some clones; in studies compared against another copy, an unresolved V gene accounts for under half, and the cause of the remainder is not known. The sample table lists 45,000 to 60,000 clones, 82% of them with a count of one. Together, the top ten hold 1.5% to 2% of the sample. What this sample's time point label stands for: pretreatment peripheral blood. The specimen was PBMCs, collected around atezolizumab (anti-PD-L1) treatment. These receptors originate from a man aged 50 to 59 with urothelial cancer.

The chain recombines TRBV9 with TRBJ2-1; D gene ambiguous. The CDR3 sequence is 15 residues long. Germline values: CDR1 SGDLS, CDR2 YYNGEE. With 0 bases removed from V and 0 bases from J, the gap between germline ends came to 7 bases. CDR3 amino acids: CASSVVVSSYNEQFF. The CDR3 DNA reads TGTGCCAGCAGCGTAGTGGTGAGCTCCTACAATGAGCAGTTCTTC.

This chain connects TRBV7-9 to TRBJ2-1; 10 bases agree with TRBD1. V dropped 4 bases and J dropped 3; count of bases not matched to a gene: 15. The CDR3 loop spans 19 amino acids. Germline CDR1 is SEHNR and CDR2 is FQNEAQ (reference sequence). CDR3 sequence reads: CASSSLSGTGAEGYNEQFF. The CDR3 DNA follows: TGTGCCAGCAGCTCCCTCTCCGGGACAGGGGCAGAAGGCTACAATGAGCAGTTCTTC.

The chain combines TRBV29-1 with TRBJ2-3, with TRBD1 identical over 8 bases. The V gene's germline CDR1 is SQVTM and CDR2 ANQGSEA. The CDR3 runs to 15 residues. V shed 7 bases and J 3 bases; nucleotides not matched to a gene: 12. This CDR3 reads CSAKKTGGGTDTQYF. CDR3 DNA: TGCAGCGCCAAGAAAACAGGGGGAGGAACAGATACGCAGTATTTT.

This clone occurred a few times. The genes are TRBV7-9 and TRBJ1-5; 9 nucleotides agree with TRBD1. Per the germline V gene, CDR1 is SEHNR and CDR2 is FQNEAQ (reference sequence). The CDR3 extends over 15 amino acids. V lost 4 bases, J lost 3 bases, and 4 bases stayed unmatched. CDR3 sequence (DNA): TGTGCCAGCAGCTGGGGGACAGGGTCCAATCAGCCCCAGCATTTT. This sequence encodes CASSWGTGSNQPQHF.

V usage is TRBV10-1 and J usage is TRBJ2-7; 8 positions match TRBD2. Germline CDR1 and CDR2: WNHNN and SYGVQD (reference sequence). The CDR3 has 15 residues. Trimming at V came to 4 bases and at J to 2 bases, leaving 7 bases not matched to a gene. The CDR3 DNA is TGCGCCAGCAGTGCGTCTAGCGGGCCAACCTACGAGCAGTACTTC. Its translation is CASSASSGPTYEQYF.

The chain uses TRBV11-3 and TRBJ2-7; TRBD2 matches at 7 bases. V dropped 0 bases and J dropped 4; count of bases not matched to a gene: 3. The CDR3 has 14 residues. Germline CDR1 reads SGHNT; CDR2 reads YENEEA. CDR3 sequence: CASSLDGRQYEQYF. The CDR3 nucleotides read TGTGCCAGCAGCTTAGACGGGAGGCAGTACGAGCAGTACTTC.

The V gene is TRBV27, the J gene TRBJ2-1, with 14 bases matching TRBD2. The CDR3 loop spans 17 amino acids. Germline V lookup: CDR1 MNHEY, CDR2 SMNVEV (reference sequence). V was pared by 2 bases and J by 5 bases, with 5 bases of the junction left unmatched. The CDR3 spells CASSLRPGLAGDNEQFF. CDR3 DNA sequence: TGTGCCAGCAGTTTACGACCGGGACTAGCGGGAGACAATGAGCAGTTCTTC.

This chain links TRBV7-2 with TRBJ2-7; the D gene is possibly TRBD2 (5 bases). V was trimmed by 1 base and J by 0 bases, leaving 10 bases between them. The germline CDR1 and CDR2 sequences are SGHTA and FQGNSA. The CDR3 loop spans 15 amino acids. CDR3: CASSLGAGNSYEQYV. Written as DNA, the CDR3 is TGTGCCAGCAGCTTAGGGGCCGGGAACTCCTACGAGCAGTACGTC.

V and J are TRBV20-1 and TRBJ2-5; no reliable D call. The CDR3 loop spans 11 amino acids. Per the germline V gene, CDR1 is DFQATT and CDR2 is SNEGSKA (reference sequence). The V and J ends lost 3 bases and 5 bases respectively, with 7 bases between them. The CDR3 DNA follows: TGCAGTGCTAGTCACGGTGAGACCCAGTACTTC. Amino acid sequence: CSASHGETQYF.

V usage is TRBV30 and J usage is TRBJ2-7; D is perhaps TRBD1 (5 bases). The germline V and J ends were trimmed by 3 bases and 5 bases, with 17 bases remaining between them. Germline CDR1 reads GTSNPN; CDR2 reads SVGIG (reference sequence). CDR3 size: 14 residues. In DNA form, the CDR3 reads TGTGCCTGGAGCCGGACAACCCGATCGCACGAGCAGTACTTC. It yields the protein CAWSRTTRSHEQYF.

The chain has TRBV6-1 and TRBJ1-5, with unresolved D. Germline loops: CDR1 MNHNS, CDR2 SASEGT. Trimming left V 10 bases short and J 1 base short, with 17 bases between. The CDR3 totals 15 residues. The DNA of the CDR3 is TGTGCCACCCTTTTATCTAGTACGAGCAATCAGCCCCAGCATTTT. It encodes CATLLSSTSNQPQHF.

The chain has TRBV6-1 and TRBJ2-6; the D gene is possibly TRBD1 (6 bases). Trimming pared 11 bases from V and 0 bases from J, leaving 14 bases between. Germline CDR1 reads MNHNS; CDR2 reads SASEGT. This CDR3 contains 15 residues. In nucleotides, the CDR3 is TGTGCCTCTCAGACAGGATTCTCTGGGGCCAACGTCCTGACTTTC. It yields the protein CASQTGFSGANVLTF.

CDR3 nucleotides: TGTGCCAGCAGTTCCTCTCGGACAGGGGGCGAGCAGTACTTC. Its translation is CASSSSRTGGEQYF. The gene calls are TRBV6-5 and TRBJ2-7; TRBD1 matches at 10 bases. Germline CDR1 MNHEY, CDR2 SVGAGI. This CDR3 is built from 14 residues. The trim removed 4 bases at V and 6 bases at J, leaving 6 bases unmatched.

The genes are TRBV5-1 and TRBJ1-1; D may be TRBD1 (5 bases). V was trimmed by 4 bases and J by 8 bases, leaving 15 bases between them. The CDR3 totals 13 residues. From germline, CDR1 is SGHRS and CDR2 YFSETQ. This chain's CDR3 is CASSRMVGGEAFF. CDR3 nucleotides: TGCGCCAGCAGCCGAATGGTGGGGGGGGAAGCTTTCTTT.

The chain couples TRBV7-8 to TRBJ1-5; TRBD1 might be the D (6 bases). The CDR3 covers 14 residues. Germline assignment: CDR1 SGHVS and CDR2 FQNEAQ. Trimming took 6 bases from V and 5 from J, leaving 14 bases between them. CDR3 coding DNA: TGTGCCAGCAGAGATCTCAACAGGGATCAGCCCCAGCATTTT. Its protein product is CASRDLNRDQPQHF. Full variable domain (remainder filled in from reference TRBV7-8 and TRBJ1-5): GAGVSQSPRYKVAKRGQDVALRCDPISGHVSLFWYQQALGQGPEFLTYFQNEAQLDKSGLPSDRFFAERPEGSVSTLKIQRTQQEDSAVYLCASRDLNRDQPQHFGDGTRLSIL.

CDR3 protein: CASSITGSRQPQHF. CDR3 bases: TGTGCCAGCAGTATTACAGGGAGTCGCCAGCCCCAGCATTTT. The chain combines TRBV6-5 with TRBJ1-5; perhaps TRBD1 as D (6 bases). CDR3 length: 14 amino acids. CDR1 and CDR2 from the germline V gene are MNHEY and SVGAGI. V was pared by 5 bases and J by 7 bases, with 15 bases between.

This clone has only a few counts. The V and J genes are TRBV7-9 and TRBJ1-1; 7 bases fit TRBD1. The CDR3 has 13 residues. J was trimmed by 2 bases and V by 5 bases; bases with no gene match: 2. Germline V gene lookup returns CDR1 SEHNR and CDR2 FQNEAQ (reference sequence). The CDR3 bases are TGTGCCAGCAGCAGGACAGGAAACACTGAAGCTTTCTTT. Its translation: CASSRTGNTEAFF.

There are a few counts of this clone. The chain joins TRBV2 to TRBJ2-5; 10 nucleotides align to TRBD2. Losses at the gene ends were 2 bases for V and 5 bases for J; bases not matched to a gene: 11. CDR1 is SNHLY, CDR2 FYNNEI, per germline. The CDR3 contains 17 residues. CDR3 in amino acids: CASSERASGSWGETQYF. CDR3 in DNA: TGTGCCAGCAGTGAACGGGCTAGCGGGAGTTGGGGGGAGACCCAGTACTTC.

V and J are TRBV6-5 and TRBJ2-1; D is uncertain. Looked up from germline, CDR1 is MNHEY and CDR2 is SVGAGI. The CDR3 has 14 amino acids. Trimming left V 0 bases short and J 8 bases short, with 11 bases between. CDR3 nucleotide sequence: TGTGCCAGCAGTTACTCTGACTTAGGCGATGAGCAGTTCTTC. Translating it yields CASSYSDLGDEQFF.

V is TRBV10-2 and J is TRBJ1-1; possibly TRBD1 for D (6 bases). Germline V gene data show CDR1 as WSHSY and CDR2 as SAAADI. The CDR3 is made up of 13 amino acids. With 0 bases removed from V and 7 bases from J, the gap between germline ends came to 9 bases. The CDR3 reads CASSESTGSEAFF. CDR3 bases: TGCGCCAGCAGTGAGTCAACAGGGAGTGAAGCTTTCTTT.

The chain uses TRBV7-3 and TRBJ2-2; 9 positions match TRBD1. This CDR3 comprises 17 residues. V lost 2 bases, J lost 1 base, and 5 bases stayed unmatched. Per germline, CDR1 SGHTA and CDR2 FQGTGA. CDR3 in DNA: TGTGCCAGCAGCTTATCCCTGGGACAGGGGAACACCGGGGAGCTGTTTTTT. This translates into CASSLSLGQGNTGELFF.

The V call is TRBV7-3, the J call TRBJ1-1; tentative D call: TRBD1 (5 bases). V dropped 3 bases and J dropped 2 bases, with 10 bases sitting between them. The CDR3 length is 14 residues. Germline values: CDR1 SGHTA, CDR2 FQGTGA. The CDR3 reads CASSLGGFNTEAFF. In DNA, the CDR3 is TGTGCCAGCAGCTTGGGGGGGTTTAACACTGAAGCTTTCTTT.

V and J are TRBV19 and TRBJ1-1; D is uncertain. V lost 5 bases to trimming and J lost 7 bases, with 8 bases between them. The CDR3 sequence is 11 residues long. Germline-derived CDR1 and CDR2 are LNHDA and SQIVND (reference sequence). The CDR3 region is CASSAGIEAFF. The CDR3 nucleotides are TGTGCCAGTAGTGCGGGGATTGAAGCTTTCTTT.

This sequence joins TRBV6-5 and TRBJ2-1; 10 bases are shared with TRBD1. There are 15 residues in the CDR3. The trim removed 6 bases at V and 2 bases at J, leaving 4 bases unmatched. Germline loops: CDR1 MNHEY, CDR2 SVGAGI. In DNA form, the CDR3 reads TGTGCCAGCAGATCCGACAGGGGGCCCTACAATGAGCAGTTCTTC. Protein product: CASRSDRGPYNEQFF.

The chain combines TRBV30 with TRBJ2-4; D perhaps matches TRBD1 (5 bases). Per the germline V gene, CDR1 is GTSNPN and CDR2 is SVGIG (reference sequence). Trimming left V 1 base short and J 0 bases short, with 10 bases between. This CDR3 contains 15 residues. CDR3 loop: CAWSGQLLAKNIQYF. The CDR3 DNA is TGTGCCTGGAGTGGACAGCTCCTAGCCAAAAACATTCAGTACTTC.

This chain uses TRBV11-2 with TRBJ1-1, with 11 bases matching TRBD1. CDR1 is SGHAT and CDR2 is FQNNGV in the germline V gene. V lost 5 bases to trimming and J lost 5 bases; unmatched junction nucleotides: 7. This CDR3 contains 15 residues. The CDR3 protein is CASSLGTGGKTEAFF. CDR3 in DNA: TGTGCCAGCAGCCTTGGGACAGGGGGAAAAACTGAAGCTTTCTTT.

The V and J genes are TRBV28 and TRBJ1-5; D perhaps matches TRBD1 (5 bases). Germline lookup yields CDR1 MDHEN and CDR2 SYDVKM. This CDR3 region has 16 residues. Trimming cost V 3 bases and J 2 bases, with 14 bases left between them. CDR3 protein: CASSLPQGLGNQPQHF. CDR3 nucleotide sequence: TGTGCCAGCAGTTTGCCCCAGGGACTTGGCAATCAGCCCCAGCATTTT.

This chain uses TRBV5-1 with TRBJ2-5; 9 nucleotides agree with TRBD1. The length of the CDR3 is 16 residues. The germline CDR1 and CDR2 sequences are SGHRS and YFSETQ. With 5 bases clipped from V and 3 bases from J, the junction kept 11 bases outside the gene matches. The CDR3 DNA sequence: TGCGCCAGCAGTATACAGGGGGCGACTAGGAAAGAGACCCAGTACTTC. This sequence encodes CASSIQGATRKETQYF.

The chain uses TRBV9 and TRBJ2-3; 12 bases line up with TRBD2. The V gene end was trimmed by 4 bases and the J gene end by 7 bases; junction bases not matched to a gene: 7. CDR1 and CDR2 from the germline V gene are SGDLS and YYNGEE. This CDR3 is built from 15 residues. The CDR3 region is CASSILAGGPNTQYF. The CDR3 nucleotides are TGTGCCAGCAGCATCCTAGCGGGAGGGCCAAATACGCAGTATTTT.

This sequence joins TRBV5-1 and TRBJ2-1; 8 bases line up with TRBD2. CDR3 length equals 16 residues. The V segment lost 5 bases and the J segment 9 bases; nucleotides outside the gene matches: 16. Germline V gene data show CDR1 as SGHRS and CDR2 as YFSETQ. CDR3 sequence: CASRAQGLASKGEQFF. CDR3 sequence (DNA): TGCGCCAGCAGGGCACAAGGACTAGCTAGTAAGGGTGAGCAGTTCTTC.

This clone was counted between two and nine times. The chain joins TRBV13 to TRBJ2-1; 10 bases are a match to TRBD2. This CDR3 has 19 amino acids. The germline gives CDR1 PRHDT, CDR2 FYEKMQ (reference sequence). Unmatched junction bases numbered 8, after V lost 0 bases and J lost 0 bases. CDR3 coding DNA: TGTGCCAGCAGCTTAGGGATAGCGGGGGGATTTAGCTCCTACAATGAGCAGTTCTTC. It codes for CASSLGIAGGFSSYNEQFF.